The following is a T cell receptor (beta chain) sequence with its context. Authors' data handling: How many nucleated cells were present was estimated from reference gene primer amplification. Generated by immunoSEQ multiplex PCR, the TCRdb table keeps only in-frame clones and is missing some. The DNA gave D and trimming, while V, J and clone size come from that table. The sample has roughly 120,000 clones; about two thirds are singletons. The length of the CDR3 is 14 residues. V lost 5 bases and J lost 8, with 15 bases in between. CDR1 MNHNY and CDR2 SVGAGI come from the germline V gene (reference sequence). The data originate from a study of blood T cell repertoires in COVID-19. Study background: Sample material is recorded as cDNA or gDNA derived from T cells, B-cell-depleted T cells, or PBMCs.

The sequencing sample was made of peripheral blood. The sequence derives from a human donor with acute or convalescent COVID-19. The donor label of this sample is uncertain. This chain uses TRBV6-6 with TRBJ1-4; D may be TRBD1 (5 bases). CDR3 sequence: CASSMPPDNEKLFF. The CDR3 bases are TGTGCCAGCAGTATGCCCCCGGACAACGAAAAACTGTTTTTT.